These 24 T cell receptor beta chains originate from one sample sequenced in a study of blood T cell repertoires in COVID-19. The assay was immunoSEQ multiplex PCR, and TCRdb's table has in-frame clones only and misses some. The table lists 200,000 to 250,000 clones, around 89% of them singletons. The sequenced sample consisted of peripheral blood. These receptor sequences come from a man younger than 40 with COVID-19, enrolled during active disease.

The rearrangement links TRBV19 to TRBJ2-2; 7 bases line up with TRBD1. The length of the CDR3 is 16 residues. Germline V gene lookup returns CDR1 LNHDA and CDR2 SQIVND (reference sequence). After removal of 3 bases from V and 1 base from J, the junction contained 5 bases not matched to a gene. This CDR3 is CASSIGTEVNTGELFF. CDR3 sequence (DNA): TGTGCCAGTAGTATCGGGACAGAAGTGAACACCGGGGAGCTGTTTTTT.

The CDR3 sequence is CASSAPWGRGGGETQYF. CDR3 nucleotide sequence: TGTGCCAGCAGCGCCCCCTGGGGGAGAGGGGGAGGGGAGACCCAGTACTTC. The rearrangement uses TRBV7-2 and TRBJ2-5; a weak D match, TRBD2 (7 bases). The CDR3 covers 17 residues. Germline V gene sequence: CDR1 SGHTA, CDR2 FQGNSA. V was cut by 5 bases and J by 5 bases, with 24 bases left in between.

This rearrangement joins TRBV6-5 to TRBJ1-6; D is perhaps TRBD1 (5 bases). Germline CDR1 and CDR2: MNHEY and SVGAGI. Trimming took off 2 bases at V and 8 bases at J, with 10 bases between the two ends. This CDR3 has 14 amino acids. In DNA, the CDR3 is TGTGCCAGCAGTTACGGGGCTTTTTATTCACCCCTCCACTTT. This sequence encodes CASSYGAFYSPLHF.

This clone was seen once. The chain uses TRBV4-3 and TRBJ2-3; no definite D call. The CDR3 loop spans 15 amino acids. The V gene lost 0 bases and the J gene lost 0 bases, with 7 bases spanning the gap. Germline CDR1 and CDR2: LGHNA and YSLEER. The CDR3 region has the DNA TGCGCCAGCAGCCAAGATGTAGTTAGCACAGATACGCAGTATTTT. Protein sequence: CASSQDVVSTDTQYF.

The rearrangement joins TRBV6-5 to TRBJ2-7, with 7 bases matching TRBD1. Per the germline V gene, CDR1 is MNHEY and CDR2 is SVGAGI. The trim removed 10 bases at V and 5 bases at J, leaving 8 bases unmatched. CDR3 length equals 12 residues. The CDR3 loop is CAIGDRDDEQYF. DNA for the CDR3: TGTGCCATTGGAGACAGGGATGACGAGCAGTACTTC.

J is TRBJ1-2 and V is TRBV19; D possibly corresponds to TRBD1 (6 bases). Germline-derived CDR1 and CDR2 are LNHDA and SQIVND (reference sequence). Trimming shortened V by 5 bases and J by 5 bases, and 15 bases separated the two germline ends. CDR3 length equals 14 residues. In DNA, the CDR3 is TGTGCCAGTAGTCCCGGAGCAGGGGCATATGGCTACACCTTC. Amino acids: CASSPGAGAYGYTF.

CDR3 DNA: TGTGCCAGCAGCCCAGGCGGGGCCTCCTACGAGCAGTACTTC. Translated, it gives CASSPGGASYEQYF. The chain combines TRBV21-1 with TRBJ2-7; the table's D call, TRBD2, has no DNA check behind it. TRBV21-1 is reported as a pseudogene. The CDR3 sequence is 14 residues long.

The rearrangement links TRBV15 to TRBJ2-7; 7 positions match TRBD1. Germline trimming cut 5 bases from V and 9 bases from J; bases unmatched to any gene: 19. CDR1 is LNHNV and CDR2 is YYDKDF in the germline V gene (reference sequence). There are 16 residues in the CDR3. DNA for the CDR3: TGTGCCACCAGCTCCAACCGGGACAGAAGGGCGGATGGGCAGTACTTC. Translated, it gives CATSSNRDRRADGQYF. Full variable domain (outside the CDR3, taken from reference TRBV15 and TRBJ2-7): DAMVIQNPRYQVTQFGKPVTLSCSQTLNHNVMYWYQQKSSQAPKLLFHYYDKDFNNEADTPDNFQSRRPNTSFCFLDIRSPGLGDTAMYLCATSSNRDRRADGQYFGPGTRLTVT.

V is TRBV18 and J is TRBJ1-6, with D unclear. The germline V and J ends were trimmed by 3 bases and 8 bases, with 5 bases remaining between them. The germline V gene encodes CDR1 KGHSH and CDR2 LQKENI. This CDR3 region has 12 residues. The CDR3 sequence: CASSPGDSPLHF. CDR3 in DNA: TGTGCCAGCTCACCCGGTGATTCACCCCTCCACTTT. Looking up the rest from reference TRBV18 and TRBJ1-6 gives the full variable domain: NAGVMQNPRHLVRRRGQEARLRCSPMKGHSHVYWYRQLPEEGLKFMVYLQKENIIDESGMPKERFSAEFPKEGPSILRIQQVVRGDSAAYFCASSPGDSPLHFGNGTRLTVT.

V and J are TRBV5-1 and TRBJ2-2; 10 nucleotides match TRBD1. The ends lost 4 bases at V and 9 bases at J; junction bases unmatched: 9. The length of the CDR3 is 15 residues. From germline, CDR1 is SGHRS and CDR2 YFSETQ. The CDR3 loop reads CASSAYGDRGRELFF. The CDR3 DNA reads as TGCGCCAGCAGCGCCTACGGGGACAGGGGTAGGGAGCTGTTTTTT.

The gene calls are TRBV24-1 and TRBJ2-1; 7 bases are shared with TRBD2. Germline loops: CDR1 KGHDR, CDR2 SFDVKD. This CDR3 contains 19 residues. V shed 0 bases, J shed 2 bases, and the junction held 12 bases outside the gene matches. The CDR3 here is CATSDLHRRAGEAYNEQFF. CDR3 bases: TGTGCCACCAGTGATTTGCATCGTCGGGCGGGAGAAGCCTACAATGAGCAGTTCTTC.

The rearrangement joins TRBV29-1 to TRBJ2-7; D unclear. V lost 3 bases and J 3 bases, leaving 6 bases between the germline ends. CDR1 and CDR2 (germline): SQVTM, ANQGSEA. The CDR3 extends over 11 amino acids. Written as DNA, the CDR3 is TGCAGCGTTGAGTCGGGCTACGAGCAGTACTTC. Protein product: CSVESGYEQYF.

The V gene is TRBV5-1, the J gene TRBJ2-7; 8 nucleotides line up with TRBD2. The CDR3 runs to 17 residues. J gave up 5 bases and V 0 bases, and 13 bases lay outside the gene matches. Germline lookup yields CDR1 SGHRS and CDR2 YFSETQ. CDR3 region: CASSLGGIVAGTHEQYF. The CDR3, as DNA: TGCGCCAGCAGCTTGGGGGGGATAGTAGCGGGAACCCACGAGCAGTACTTC.

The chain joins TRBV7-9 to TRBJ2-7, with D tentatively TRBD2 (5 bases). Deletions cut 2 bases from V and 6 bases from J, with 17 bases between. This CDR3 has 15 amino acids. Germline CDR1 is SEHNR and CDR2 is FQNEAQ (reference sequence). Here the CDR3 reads CASSLRTAQYSEQYF. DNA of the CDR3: TGTGCCAGCAGCTTACGGACTGCACAGTACTCCGAGCAGTACTTC. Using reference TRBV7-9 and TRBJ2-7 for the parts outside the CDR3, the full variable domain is DTGVSQNPRHKITKRGQNVTFRCDPISEHNRLYWYRQTLGQGPEFLTYFQNEAQLEKSRLLSDRFSAERPKGSFSTLEIQRTEQGDSAMYLCASSLRTAQYSEQYFGPGTRLTVT.

The CDR3 sequence is CASSTQGRLNTGELFF. The DNA of the CDR3 is TGTGCCAGCAGCACCCAGGGGCGCCTGAACACCGGGGAGCTGTTTTTT. The rearrangement joins TRBV27 to TRBJ2-2; D is perhaps TRBD1 (6 bases). This CDR3 region has 16 residues. The V gene's germline CDR1 is MNHEY and CDR2 SMNVEV (reference sequence). V lost 6 bases to trimming and J lost 1 base, with 15 bases between them.

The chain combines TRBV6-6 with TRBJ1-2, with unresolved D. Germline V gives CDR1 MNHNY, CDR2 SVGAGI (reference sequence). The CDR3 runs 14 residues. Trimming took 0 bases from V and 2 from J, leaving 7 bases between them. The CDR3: CASSYSAGNYGYTF. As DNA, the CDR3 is TGTGCCAGCAGTTACTCGGCGGGGAACTATGGCTACACCTTC.

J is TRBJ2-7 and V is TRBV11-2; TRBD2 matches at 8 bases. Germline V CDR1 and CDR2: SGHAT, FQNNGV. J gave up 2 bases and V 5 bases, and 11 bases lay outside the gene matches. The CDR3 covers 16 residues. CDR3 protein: CASSPLTSGGPYEQYF. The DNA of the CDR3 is TGTGCCAGCAGCCCCCTCACTAGCGGAGGACCCTACGAGCAGTACTTC.

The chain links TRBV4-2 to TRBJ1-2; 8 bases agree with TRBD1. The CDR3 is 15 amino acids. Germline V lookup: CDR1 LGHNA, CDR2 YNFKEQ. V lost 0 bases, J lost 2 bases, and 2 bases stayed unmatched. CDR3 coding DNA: TGTGCCAGCAGCCAAGAGGACAGGGTGAACTATGGCTACACCTTC. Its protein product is CASSQEDRVNYGYTF.

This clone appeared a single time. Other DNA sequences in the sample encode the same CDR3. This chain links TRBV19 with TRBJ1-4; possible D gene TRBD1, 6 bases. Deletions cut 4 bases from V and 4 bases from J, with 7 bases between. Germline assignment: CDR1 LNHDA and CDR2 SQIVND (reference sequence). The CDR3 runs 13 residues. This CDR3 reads CASSKQGNEKLFF. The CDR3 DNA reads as TGTGCCAGTAGTAAACAGGGTAATGAAAAACTGTTTTTT.

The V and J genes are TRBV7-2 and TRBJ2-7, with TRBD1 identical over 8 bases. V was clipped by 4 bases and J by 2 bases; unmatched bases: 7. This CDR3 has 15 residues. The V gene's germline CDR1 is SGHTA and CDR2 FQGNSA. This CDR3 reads CASSSSGTGPYEQYF. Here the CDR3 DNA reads TGTGCCAGCAGCTCTTCCGGGACAGGCCCCTACGAGCAGTACTTC.

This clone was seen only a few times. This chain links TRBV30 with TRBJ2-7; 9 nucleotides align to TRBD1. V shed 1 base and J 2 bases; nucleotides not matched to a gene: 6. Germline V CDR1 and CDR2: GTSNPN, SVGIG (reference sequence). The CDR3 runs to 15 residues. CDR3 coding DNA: TGTGCCTGGAGTGCACCGGGACAGGGAACCTACGAGCAGTACTTC. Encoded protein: CAWSAPGQGTYEQYF.

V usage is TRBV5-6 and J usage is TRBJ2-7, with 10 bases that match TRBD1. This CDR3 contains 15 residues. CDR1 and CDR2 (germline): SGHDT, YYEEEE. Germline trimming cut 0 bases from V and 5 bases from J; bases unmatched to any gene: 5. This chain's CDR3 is CASSLDKGQGDEQYF. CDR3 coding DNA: TGTGCCAGCAGCTTGGATAAAGGACAGGGGGACGAGCAGTACTTC.

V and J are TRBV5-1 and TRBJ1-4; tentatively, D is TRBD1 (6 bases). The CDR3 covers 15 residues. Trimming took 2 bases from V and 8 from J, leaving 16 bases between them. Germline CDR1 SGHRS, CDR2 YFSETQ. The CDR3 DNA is TGCGCCAGCAGCTTTGGGGGCCCTAAACCAGAAAAACTGTTTTTT. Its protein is CASSFGGPKPEKLFF.

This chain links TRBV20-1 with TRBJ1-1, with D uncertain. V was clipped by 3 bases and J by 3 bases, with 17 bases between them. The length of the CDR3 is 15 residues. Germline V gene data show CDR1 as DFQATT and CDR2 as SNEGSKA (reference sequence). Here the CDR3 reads CSASPDRRRDTEAFF. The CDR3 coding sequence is TGCAGTGCTAGTCCCGACCGCCGCCGGGACACTGAAGCTTTCTTT.